The 8 T cell receptor beta chains reported below all come from one sample, sequenced in a study of cytomegalovirus exposure and HLA in healthy donors. The PCR used 60 Vbeta and 13 Jbeta primers. Method: immunoSEQ multiplex PCR; TCRdb's copy keeps in-frame clones and lacks some. Counted here are roughly 140,000 clones, 73% occurring once; the ten biggest clones make up roughly an eighth. Sequencing was done on a sample of PBMCs. These receptors all come from a human donor in good health.

This clone was detected only once. The gene calls are TRBV29-1 and TRBJ2-2; D might be TRBD1 (6 bases). Germline loops: CDR1 SQVTM, CDR2 ANQGSEA. The CDR3 spans 15 residues. V was pared by 5 bases and J by 3 bases, with 16 bases between. This chain's CDR3 is CSVFLRDTYTGELFF. DNA of the CDR3: TGCAGCGTTTTTCTACGGGACACCTACACCGGGGAGCTGTTTTTT.

This chain links TRBV28 with TRBJ1-2; 9 nucleotides match TRBD1. The V gene's germline CDR1 is MDHEN and CDR2 SYDVKM. The CDR3 is 15 amino acids. V lost 3 bases, J lost 1 base, and 3 bases stayed unmatched. The CDR3 region is CASSFQDRGNYGYTF. CDR3 DNA: TGTGCCAGCAGTTTCCAGGACAGGGGTAACTATGGCTACACCTTC.

The V and J genes are TRBV7-9 and TRBJ2-1; 12 bases fit TRBD2. The CDR3 spans 16 residues. V lost 4 bases to trimming and J lost 7 bases; unmatched junction nucleotides: 8. CDR1 and CDR2 (germline): SEHNR, FQNEAQ (reference sequence). In DNA form, the CDR3 reads TGTGCCAGCAGCTCGCGACTAGCGGGGGTCATGAATGAGCAGTTCTTC. Translation gives CASSSRLAGVMNEQFF.

V gene TRBV5-1 combines with J gene TRBJ2-3; 8 bases are a match to TRBD2. The CDR3 is made up of 15 amino acids. Germline V gene data show CDR1 as SGHRS and CDR2 as YFSETQ. V trimming: 1 base; J trimming: 5 bases; junction bases outside the gene matches: 6. The CDR3 loop reads CASSLRREGGDTQYF. CDR3 nucleotides: TGCGCCAGCAGCTTGCGTCGGGAGGGAGGAGATACGCAGTATTTT.

The V and J genes are TRBV18 and TRBJ2-1; TRBD1 might be the D (5 bases). Germline values: CDR1 KGHSH, CDR2 LQKENI. V gave up 3 bases and J gave up 4 bases, with 7 bases separating them. There are 13 residues in the CDR3. For the CDR3, the DNA is TGTGCCAGCTCACCCGACAGTTACAATGAGCAGTTCTTC. This gives the protein CASSPDSYNEQFF.

Here the CDR3 reads CASSEGRRGMSNQPQHF. The CDR3 DNA follows: TGTGCCAGCAGTGAAGGTCGGAGGGGTATGAGCAATCAGCCCCAGCATTTT. This chain links TRBV6-1 with TRBJ1-5; perhaps TRBD1 as D (5 bases). CDR3 length: 17 amino acids. Germline loops: CDR1 MNHNS, CDR2 SASEGT. V lost 1 base to trimming and J lost 1 base, with 14 bases between them.

This clone was seen only a few times. The chain combines TRBV5-4 with TRBJ2-2; 13 bases agree with TRBD2. J was trimmed by 7 bases and V by 0 bases; bases with no gene match: 3. Per the germline V gene, CDR1 is SGHNT and CDR2 is YYREEE (reference sequence). The CDR3 is 16 residues long. DNA for the CDR3: TGTGCCAGCAGCTTGGGACTAGCGGGAGGTATCGGGGAGCTGTTTTTT. This sequence encodes CASSLGLAGGIGELFF.

The chain carries TRBV6-6 and TRBJ1-2, with 8 bases aligning to TRBD1. Germline CDR1 MNHNY, CDR2 SVGAGI (reference sequence). Trimming cost V 0 bases and J 4 bases; bases outside gene matches: 4. CDR3 length: 15 residues. DNA for the CDR3: TGTGCCAGCAGTTACTCAGGGACAGGAGTCTATGGCTACACCTTC. Translated, it gives CASSYSGTGVYGYTF.